These 11 T cell receptor beta chains originate from one sample sequenced in a study of control samples from healthy donors and cancer patients (dated by TCRdb to 2019 to 2021). Library preparation was by the immunoSEQ multiplex PCR assay. As stored in TCRdb, this immuneACCESS dataset retains in-frame rearrangements with V and J assigned. A fraction of the clones does not appear; measured against another copy, unresolved V genes explain less than half of the discrepancy, and the remainder lacks a known reason. Across this sample there are over 70,000 clones, with 85% to 90% seen only once. Clones ranked in the top ten supply roughly 7.6% of the sample. Sequenced input: blood. All receptors come from a woman in her sixties in good health.

The chain combines TRBV4-1 with TRBJ2-7; 9 nucleotides align to TRBD2. The CDR3 consists of 16 residues. J lost 0 bases, V lost 4 bases, and 7 bases had no gene match. CDR1 is MGHRA and CDR2 is YSYEKL in the germline V gene. CDR3 protein: CASSPRPSGDSYEQYF. For the CDR3, the DNA is TGCGCCAGCAGCCCAAGACCTAGCGGGGACTCCTACGAGCAGTACTTC.

The V call is TRBV20-1, the J call TRBJ1-1; D is perhaps TRBD1 (5 bases). Deletions cut 3 bases from V and 1 base from J, with 15 bases between. Germline CDR1 and CDR2: DFQATT and SNEGSKA (reference sequence). This CDR3 has 15 amino acids. The CDR3 reads CSASRRDGGNTEAFF. The CDR3 DNA sequence: TGCAGTGCTAGTCGGCGCGATGGGGGGAACACTGAAGCTTTCTTT.

This chain uses TRBV2 with TRBJ1-1, with D uncertain. The CDR3 contains 15 residues. The V end lost 6 bases, the J end lost 1 base, and 15 bases lay between the germline ends. Germline lookup yields CDR1 SNHLY and CDR2 FYNNEI. The CDR3 spells CASRWMEGTNTEAFF. CDR3 nucleotides: TGTGCCAGCAGGTGGATGGAGGGTACGAACACTGAAGCTTTCTTT.

This sequence joins TRBV21-1 and TRBJ2-1; TRBD2 is the table's D call and was not checked against the DNA. TRBV21-1 is a recognized pseudogene. The length of the CDR3 is 17 residues. DNA for the CDR3: TGTGCCAGCAGCGGGGGGAGGAGTCCCCGGGCCTACAATGAGCAGTTCTTC. Amino acid sequence: CASSGGRSPRAYNEQFF.

The CDR3 DNA is TGTGCCAGCAGCTTAGCAGGGACAGATACCTACGAGCAGTACTTC. It yields the protein CASSLAGTDTYEQYF. The chain links TRBV7-2 to TRBJ2-7; TRBD1 matches 7 bases. The CDR3 extends over 15 amino acids. J lost 2 bases, V lost 0 bases, and 4 bases had no gene match. CDR1 is SGHTA, CDR2 FQGNSA, per germline.

In nucleotides, the CDR3 is TGTGCCACCAGTGACAACAGACAGGCCTCATTGACCCAGTACTTC. Its protein product is CATSDNRQASLTQYF. The V call is TRBV24-1, the J call TRBJ2-5; tentative D call: TRBD1 (6 bases). This CDR3 has 15 residues. Germline V lookup: CDR1 KGHDR, CDR2 SFDVKD. Trimming removed 4 bases at V and 7 bases at J, with 18 bases between.

The J gene is TRBJ1-2, the V gene TRBV5-1, with D perhaps TRBD1 (5 bases). V was cut by 4 bases and J by 2 bases, with 15 bases left in between. Germline-derived CDR1 and CDR2 are SGHRS and YFSETQ. This CDR3 comprises 15 residues. The DNA for the CDR3 is TGCGCCAGCAGCGACAATCACGGGGCGAACTATGGCTACACCTTC. Translating it yields CASSDNHGANYGYTF. The variable domain in full, with the rest retrieved from reference TRBV5-1 and TRBJ1-2, is KAGVTQTPRYLIKTRGQQVTLSCSPISGHRSVSWYQQTPGQGLQFLFEYFSETQRNKGNFPGRFSGRQFSNSRSEMNVSTLELGDSALYLCASSDNHGANYGYTFGSGTRLTVV.

J is TRBJ2-5 and V is TRBV23-1, with D hard to call. TRBV23-1 qualifies as an ORF whose function is uncertain. CDR3 length equals 15 residues. V lost 10 bases and J 5 bases, leaving 23 bases between the germline ends. In DNA form, the CDR3 reads TGCGCCAACCGCAGGTCAGGCCGCCGGTGGGAGACCCAGTACTTC. This translates into CANRRSGRRWETQYF.

The chain is built from TRBV9 and TRBJ2-1; D is possibly TRBD2 (5 bases). The CDR3 has 15 residues. Germline V gene sequence: CDR1 SGDLS, CDR2 YYNGEE. Deletions cut 4 bases from V and 2 bases from J, with 13 bases between. The CDR3 region has the DNA TGTGCCAGCAGCCATCGGGGAGACCCCTACAATGAGCAGTTCTTC. This codes for CASSHRGDPYNEQFF.

The V call is TRBV28, the J call TRBJ2-7, with 9 bases that match TRBD2. V lost 5 bases, J lost 1 base, and 12 bases stayed unmatched. CDR1 is MDHEN, CDR2 SYDVKM, per germline. The CDR3 is made up of 17 amino acids. The CDR3 reads CASSPIRLAASSYEQYF. The CDR3, as DNA: TGTGCCAGCAGTCCCATCAGACTAGCGGCGTCTTCCTACGAGCAGTACTTC. Using reference TRBV28 and TRBJ2-7 for the parts outside the CDR3, the full variable domain is DVKVTQSSRYLVKRTGEKVFLECVQDMDHENMFWYRQDPGLGLRLIYFSYDVKMKEKGDIPEGYSVSREKKERFSLILESASTNQTSMYLCASSPIRLAASSYEQYFGPGTRLTVT.

This sequence joins TRBV30 and TRBJ1-1; D remains unclear. The germline CDR1 and CDR2 sequences are GTSNPN and SVGIG (reference sequence). Trimming cost V 0 bases and J 8 bases, with 10 bases left between them. The length of the CDR3 is 12 residues. This CDR3 is CAWSVRVAEAFF. The CDR3 DNA reads TGTGCCTGGAGTGTGCGAGTCGCCGAAGCTTTCTTT. Full variable domain (missing parts from reference TRBV30 and TRBJ1-1): SQTIHQWPATLVQPVGSPLSLECTVEGTSNPNLYWYRQAAGRGLQLLFYSVGIGQISSEVPQNLSASRPQDRQFILSSKKLLLSDSGFYLCAWSVRVAEAFFGQGTRLTVV.